This TCR beta chain was recorded in a study of cytomegalovirus exposure and HLA in healthy donors. Per the germline V gene, CDR1 is MNHNS and CDR2 is SASEGT. The CDR3 runs 17 residues. J was trimmed by 5 bases and V by 3 bases; bases with no gene match: 11. Findings and limits, study-wide: Most TCR sequences were seen very rarely across donors, but some public TCRs occurred in many. Follow-up analysis later connected one missense variant in DCLRE1C with trimming of TCR beta V- and J-genes. Cytomegalovirus status was reportedly diagnosed by the classifier with high sensitivity and specificity.

Primers included in the PCR were 60 Vbeta and 13 Jbeta primers. Here immunoSEQ multiplex PCR was the method, and the copy in TCRdb shows in-frame clones only, minus some. This sample yields 150,000 to 200,000 clones, of which about 80% are seen a single time; less than 9% belongs to the top ten. Worth noting for this clone: Its antigen is unidentified.

This receptor was obtained from a man aged 25 to 40 in good health and CMV-seropositive. This chain links TRBV6-1 with TRBJ2-5; 11 positions agree with TRBD2. Source material: PBMCs. CDR3 residues: CASSEGSSGRKRETQYF. The CDR3, as DNA: TGTGCCAGCAGTGAGGGTTCTAGCGGGAGGAAGCGGGAGACCCAGTACTTC.